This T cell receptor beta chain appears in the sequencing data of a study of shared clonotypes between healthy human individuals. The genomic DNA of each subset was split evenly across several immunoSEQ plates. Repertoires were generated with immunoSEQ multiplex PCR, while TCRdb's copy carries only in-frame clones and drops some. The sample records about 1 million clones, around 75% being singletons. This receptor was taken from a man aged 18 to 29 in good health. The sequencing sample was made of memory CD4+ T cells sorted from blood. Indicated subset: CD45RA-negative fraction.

The CDR3 DNA reads TGTGCCAGCAGCTTGCTGCTGAGCTCCTACAATGAGCAGTTCTTC. Translating gives CASSLLLSSYNEQFF. The chain couples TRBV5-6 to TRBJ2-1; D call uncertain. Trimming removed 1 base at V and 0 bases at J, with 8 bases between. The CDR3 runs to 15 residues. Germline V gives CDR1 SGHDT, CDR2 YYEEEE.